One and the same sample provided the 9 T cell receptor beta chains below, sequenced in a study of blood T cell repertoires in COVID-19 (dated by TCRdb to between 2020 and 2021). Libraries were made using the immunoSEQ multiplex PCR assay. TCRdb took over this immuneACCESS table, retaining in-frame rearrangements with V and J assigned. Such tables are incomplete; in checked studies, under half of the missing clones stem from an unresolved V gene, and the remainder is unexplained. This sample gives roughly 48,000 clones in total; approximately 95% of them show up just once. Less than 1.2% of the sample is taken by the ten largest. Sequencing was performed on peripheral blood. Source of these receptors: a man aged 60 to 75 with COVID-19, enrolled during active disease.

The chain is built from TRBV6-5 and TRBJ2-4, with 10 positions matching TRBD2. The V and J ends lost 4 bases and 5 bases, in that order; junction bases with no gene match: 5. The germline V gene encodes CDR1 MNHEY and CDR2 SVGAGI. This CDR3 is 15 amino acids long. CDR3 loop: CASSSGLADQNIQYF. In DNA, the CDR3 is TGTGCCAGCAGTTCAGGACTAGCGGATCAAAACATTCAGTACTTC.

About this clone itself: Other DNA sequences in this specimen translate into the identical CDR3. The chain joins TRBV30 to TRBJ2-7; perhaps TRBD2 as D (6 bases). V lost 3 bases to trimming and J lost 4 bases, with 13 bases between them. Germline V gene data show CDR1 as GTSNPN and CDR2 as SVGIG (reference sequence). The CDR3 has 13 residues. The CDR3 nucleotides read TGTGCCTGGAGCCCGGGACTTCGATACGAGCAGTACTTC. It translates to CAWSPGLRYEQYF.

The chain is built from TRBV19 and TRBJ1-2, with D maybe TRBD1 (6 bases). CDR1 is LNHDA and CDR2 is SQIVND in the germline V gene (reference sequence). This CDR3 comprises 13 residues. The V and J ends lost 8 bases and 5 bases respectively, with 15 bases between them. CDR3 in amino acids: CASLSDRRYGYTF. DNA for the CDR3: TGTGCCAGTTTAAGTGACAGGAGATATGGCTACACCTTC.

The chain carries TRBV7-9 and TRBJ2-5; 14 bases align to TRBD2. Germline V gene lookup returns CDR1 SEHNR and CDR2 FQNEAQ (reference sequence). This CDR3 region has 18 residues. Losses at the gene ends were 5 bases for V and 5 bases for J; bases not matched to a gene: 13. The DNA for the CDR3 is TGTGCCAGCAGCGCGGGACTAGCGGGAGTGGTTTTCGGGGAGACCCAGTACTTC. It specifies CASSAGLAGVVFGETQYF.

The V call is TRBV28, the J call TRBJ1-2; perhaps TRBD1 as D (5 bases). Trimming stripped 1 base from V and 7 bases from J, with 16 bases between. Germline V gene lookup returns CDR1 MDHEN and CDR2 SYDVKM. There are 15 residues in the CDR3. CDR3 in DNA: TGTGCCAGCAGTTTATCGGGTGGAGGGACGCGTGGCTACACCTTC. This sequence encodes CASSLSGGGTRGYTF.

The CDR3 bases are TGTGCCAGCTCGCTGGGACATGTGAACACCATATATTTT. It is translated as CASSLGHVNTIYF. The V gene is TRBV18, the J gene TRBJ1-3, with D possibly matching TRBD1 (6 bases). The CDR3 is 13 amino acids. Deletions cut 6 bases from V and 7 bases from J, with 13 bases between. Germline CDR1 is KGHSH and CDR2 is LQKENI.

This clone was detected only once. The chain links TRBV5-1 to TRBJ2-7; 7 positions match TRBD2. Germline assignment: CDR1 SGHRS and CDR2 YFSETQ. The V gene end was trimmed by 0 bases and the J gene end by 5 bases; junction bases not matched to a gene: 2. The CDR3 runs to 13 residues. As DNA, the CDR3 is TGCGCCAGCAGCTTGGACGGGAGGAACGAGCAGTACTTC. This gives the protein CASSLDGRNEQYF.

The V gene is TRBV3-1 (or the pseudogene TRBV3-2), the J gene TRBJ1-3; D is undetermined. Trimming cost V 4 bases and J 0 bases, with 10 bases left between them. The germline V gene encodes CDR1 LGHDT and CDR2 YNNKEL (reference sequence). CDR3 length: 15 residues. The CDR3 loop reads CASSPGRYSGNTIYF. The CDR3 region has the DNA TGTGCCAGCAGCCCAGGCAGATACTCTGGAAACACCATATATTTT.

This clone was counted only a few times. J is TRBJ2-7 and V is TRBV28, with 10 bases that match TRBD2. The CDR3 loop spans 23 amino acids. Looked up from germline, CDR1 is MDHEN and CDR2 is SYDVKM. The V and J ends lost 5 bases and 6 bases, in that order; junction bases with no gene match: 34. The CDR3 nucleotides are TGTGCCAGCAGTCCTACGACTGGGGAGCGGGAGGGCCTTCGTCCATCCCCGATTACCGAGCAGTACTTC. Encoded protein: CASSPTTGEREGLRPSPITEQYF.